A single sample gave rise to the 20 T cell receptor beta chains below, sequenced in a study of CD8 T cells in ankylosing spondylitis. General study findings and limits: It appeared that ankylosing spondylitis blood was characterized by a TCR beta motif of about 8 highly homologous variants.

These TCRs are of unknown antigen specificity. In TCRdb, the 5' RACE reads were re-called with MiXCR into one record per CDR3 protein. The sample yields roughly 440,000 distinct CDR3 sequences, 15% to 20% seen once. The specimen sequenced was blood, either unsorted or a sorted T cell fraction (not recorded which). The receptors originated from a male donor with ankylosing spondylitis.

This chain uses TRBV19 with TRBJ2-2; D might be TRBD1 (6 bases). Per germline, CDR1 LNHDA and CDR2 SQIVND (reference sequence). The CDR3 runs 15 residues. Trimming shortened V by 6 bases and J by 4 bases, and 15 bases separated the two germline ends. In nucleotides, the CDR3 is TGTGCCAGTAGCACAACAGGGTCGGGCACCGGGGAGCTGTTTTTT. Its protein is CASSTTGSGTGELFF.

There are many counts of this clonotype. The gene calls are TRBV12-3 or TRBV12-4 and TRBJ2-5; D is perhaps TRBD1 or TRBD2 (5 bases each). The CDR3 totals 15 residues. V dropped 1 base and J dropped 2 bases, with 11 bases sitting between them. This CDR3 is CASSLDSGPQETQYF. In DNA, the CDR3 is TGTGCCAGCAGTTTAGACTCGGGACCTCAAGAGACCCAGTACTTC.

This clonotype was recorded a few times. This sequence joins TRBV20-1 and TRBJ1-2, with D possibly TRBD1 on 6 matching bases. Germline assignment: CDR1 DFQATT and CDR2 SNEGSKA (reference sequence). With 5 bases removed from V and 6 bases from J, the gap between germline ends came to 16 bases. CDR3 size: 13 residues. Written as DNA, the CDR3 is TGCAGTGCTTCATACACCCAGGGGAATGGCTACACCTTC. Translated, it gives CSASYTQGNGYTF.

The chain uses TRBV5-1 and TRBJ1-2; D is ambiguous. CDR1 and CDR2 from the germline V gene are SGHRS and YFSETQ. V dropped 4 bases and J dropped 4 bases, with 23 bases sitting between them. This CDR3 has 17 residues. The CDR3 DNA sequence: TGCGCCAGCAGCCCTATGAGTACGGACGTCAACTCCTATGGCTACACCTTC. Translated, it gives CASSPMSTDVNSYGYTF. The whole variable domain, filled in from reference TRBV5-1 and TRBJ1-2, reads KAGVTQTPRYLIKTRGQQVTLSCSPISGHRSVSWYQQTPGQGLQFLFEYFSETQRNKGNFPGRFSGRQFSNSRSEMNVSTLELGDSALYLCASSPMSTDVNSYGYTFGSGTRLTVV.

At least ten counts were recorded for this clonotype. The CDR3 reads CSVASNDNEQFF. The DNA of the CDR3 is TGCAGTGTAGCGTCAAACGACAATGAGCAGTTCTTC. This sequence joins TRBV20-1 and TRBJ2-1; tentative D call: TRBD2 (5 bases). The V end lost 7 bases, the J end lost 5 bases, and 12 bases lay between the germline ends. CDR1 DFQATT and CDR2 SNEGSKA come from the germline V gene (reference sequence). This CDR3 contains 12 residues.

This clonotype was counted a few times. V and J are TRBV5-1 and TRBJ2-1, with 8 bases aligning to TRBD1. CDR1 SGHRS and CDR2 YFSETQ come from the germline V gene. The V gene end was trimmed by 5 bases and the J gene end by 0 bases; junction bases not matched to a gene: 10. The CDR3 has 17 amino acids. CDR3 sequence (DNA): TGCGCCAGCAGGGACAGGGCCCTCCCAAACTCCTACAATGAGCAGTTCTTC. Its translation is CASRDRALPNSYNEQFF. The full variable domain, its missing parts supplied by reference TRBV5-1 and TRBJ2-1, is KAGVTQTPRYLIKTRGQQVTLSCSPISGHRSVSWYQQTPGQGLQFLFEYFSETQRNKGNFPGRFSGRQFSNSRSEMNVSTLELGDSALYLCASRDRALPNSYNEQFFGPGTRLTVL.

The rearrangement links TRBV5-1 to TRBJ1-1, with 12 nucleotides matching TRBD1. The germline gives CDR1 SGHRS, CDR2 YFSETQ. There are 18 residues in the CDR3. The trim removed 0 bases at V and 1 base at J, leaving 7 bases unmatched. The CDR3 DNA reads TGCGCCAGCAGCTTGGGGGACAGGGGGCGAGCGGGGAACACTGAAGCTTTCTTT. Translating gives CASSLGDRGRAGNTEAFF.

This clonotype occurred a few times. The CDR3 protein is CASSSTGFPYEQYF. The DNA for the CDR3 is TGTGCCAGCAGCTCCACAGGGTTTCCCTACGAGCAGTACTTC. This chain links TRBV7-8 with TRBJ2-7, with D tentatively TRBD1 (6 bases). Germline loops: CDR1 SGHVS, CDR2 FQNEAQ. Trimming shortened V by 4 bases and J by 2 bases, and 12 bases separated the two germline ends. The CDR3 consists of 14 residues.

The chain couples TRBV19 to TRBJ1-1; 9 bases fit TRBD1. The V gene's germline CDR1 is LNHDA and CDR2 SQIVND (reference sequence). The CDR3 totals 15 residues. With V trimmed by 4 bases and J by 5 bases, 8 bases remained unmatched. CDR3 DNA sequence: TGTGCCAGTAGTAGGGACCCCGGACAGGGGACTGAAGCTTTCTTT. Amino acids: CASSRDPGQGTEAFF.

This chain links TRBV20-1 with TRBJ2-5, with D perhaps matching TRBD1 (7 bases). The CDR3 consists of 16 residues. Trimming took 2 bases from V and 2 from J, leaving 18 bases between them. Germline lookup yields CDR1 DFQATT and CDR2 SNEGSKA (reference sequence). CDR3 sequence: CSARRGETGKQETQYF. CDR3 coding DNA: TGCAGTGCTAGAAGGGGGGAGACAGGGAAGCAAGAGACCCAGTACTTC.

Written as DNA, the CDR3 is TGCAGTGCCCCCATTCCAGGGACCAACACCGGGGAGCTGTTTTTT. Translation: CSAPIPGTNTGELFF. The chain uses TRBV20-1 and TRBJ2-2; either TRBD1 or TRBD2 may supply D (5 bases each). Germline CDR1 is DFQATT and CDR2 is SNEGSKA (reference sequence). This CDR3 is 15 amino acids long. V was pared by 6 bases and J by 2 bases, with 16 bases between.

This clonotype was seen a handful of times. V gene TRBV20-1 combines with J gene TRBJ2-5; no firm D call. The CDR3 has 14 residues. The V gene lost 5 bases and the J gene lost 0 bases, with 13 bases spanning the gap. Per the germline V gene, CDR1 is DFQATT and CDR2 is SNEGSKA (reference sequence). In DNA form, the CDR3 reads TGCAGTGCTCCAAACGCCGTGGACCAAGAGACCCAGTACTTC. Its protein is CSAPNAVDQETQYF.

The chain links TRBV2 to TRBJ1-2; no firm D call. CDR3 size: 17 residues. The germline gives CDR1 SNHLY, CDR2 FYNNEI. V was clipped by 4 bases and J by 3 bases, with 21 bases between them. The CDR3 DNA follows: TGTGCCAGCAGTGTCAGAGGAGGTGGGGAAAGCGACTATGGCTACACCTTC. Its translation is CASSVRGGGESDYGYTF.

This clonotype was counted ten times or more. This chain connects TRBV5-1 to TRBJ2-7; TRBD1 matches at 8 bases. The CDR3 totals 17 residues. Per the germline V gene, CDR1 is SGHRS and CDR2 is YFSETQ. J gave up 3 bases and V 2 bases, and 13 bases lay outside the gene matches. The CDR3 region is CASSLARLGQVNYEQYF. The CDR3, as DNA: TGCGCCAGCAGCTTAGCACGCCTGGGACAGGTTAACTACGAGCAGTACTTC.

The table lists this clonotype with a count of one. One end of the junction does not line up with germline, which may come from a read error. The CDR3 region has the DNA TGTGTCAGCAGGTCCGCTGGGGCCAACGTCCTGACTTTC. Protein: CVSRSAGANVLTF. The chain carries TRBV12-3 or TRBV12-4 and TRBJ2-6, with D hard to call. The CDR3 consists of 13 residues.

The sample holds a few counts of this clonotype. One junction end does not reproduce the germline sequence, and a read error may be involved. The genes are TRBV3-1 and TRBJ1-5; no clear D gene. Germline-derived CDR1 and CDR2 are LGHDT and YNNKEL (reference sequence). The CDR3 runs 13 residues. This CDR3 is CASSGSSHQPQHF. The DNA for the CDR3 is TGTGCCAGCAGCGGTAGTAGCCATCAGCCCCAGCATTTT.

This clonotype showed up many times. The CDR3 loop reads CASSLGSGGTDTQYF. CDR3 DNA: TGTGCCAGCAGTTTGGGGAGCGGGGGCACAGATACGCAGTATTTT. The J gene is TRBJ2-3, the V gene TRBV12-3 or TRBV12-4; 7 bases are a match to TRBD2. V lost 3 bases, J lost 1 base, and 4 bases stayed unmatched. The CDR3 length is 15 residues.

This chain joins TRBV11-2 and TRBJ2-1, with 13 nucleotides matching TRBD2. Germline V gene data show CDR1 as SGHAT and CDR2 as FQNNGV. V lost 3 bases and J lost 3; bases outside the gene matches: 8. The CDR3 consists of 18 residues. CDR3 amino acids: CASSLGLTSGRLYNEQFF. CDR3 nucleotides: TGTGCCAGCAGCTTGGGGTTGACTAGCGGGAGGCTCTACAATGAGCAGTTCTTC. Looking up the rest from reference TRBV11-2 and TRBJ2-1 gives the full variable domain: EAGVAQSPRYKIIEKRQSVAFWCNPISGHATLYWYQQILGQGPKLLIQFQNNGVVDDSQLPKDRFSAERLKGVDSTLKIQPAKLEDSAVYLCASSLGLTSGRLYNEQFFGPGTRLTVL.

The chain recombines TRBV7-2 with TRBJ2-1; weak D call: TRBD2 (5 bases). Trimming cost V 5 bases and J 6 bases, with 14 bases left between them. This CDR3 spans 14 amino acids. The germline CDR1 and CDR2 sequences are SGHTA and FQGNSA. CDR3 nucleotides: TGTGCCAGCAGCCCCGGGGTTTGGTCCAATGAGCAGTTCTTC. It yields the protein CASSPGVWSNEQFF.

This clonotype was observed many times. CDR3 DNA: TGTGCCAGCAGCCGACTAGAGTTAGAGAACAATGAGCAGTTCTTC. It is translated as CASSRLELENNEQFF. The chain is built from TRBV11-2 and TRBJ2-1; D is perhaps TRBD2 (6 bases). V shed 5 bases and J shed 5 bases, with 16 bases lying between them. The CDR3 loop spans 15 amino acids. CDR1 and CDR2 (germline): SGHAT, FQNNGV.